This T cell receptor (beta chain) emerged from a study of blood T cell repertoires in COVID-19 (TCRdb year 2020). Looking at the study overall: Collaborator samples came from the United States, Italy and Spain and covered acute and convalescent phases of COVID-19. The prospective study material was composed of cDNA or gDNA derived from T cells, B-cell-depleted T cells, or PBMCs. The dataset comprised deeply sampled blood TCRbeta repertoires from subjects exposed to, actively infected with, or recovered from COVID-19. A freely available public database, intended as a resource for researchers studying the immune response to SARS-CoV-2, is where the repertoires were released. The samples were drawn from two sources: the first 160 participants of the ongoing ImmuneRACE study, and 1,254 subjects contributed by 6 global collaborators. Sample metadata almost always included a de-identified subject ID, COVID-19 status, age in years and sex. Where available, HLA class I and class II types were obtained from metadata supplied by the sample provider rather than from assay-based typing. Here is what the overall study found, with its caveats: The amount of clinical and demographic metadata varied by source and participant and was provided uncurated.

Comments on this clone: What this receptor recognizes is not known. No much larger clonotype is one base removed from it; base qualities were not supplied.

The collaborating institutions used their own protocols to collect whole blood in K2EDTA tubes. Collaborator samples were shipped for TCRbeta analysis as frozen whole blood, isolated PBMCs, or DNA extracted from either sample type. The trim is 0 bases for V and 10 bases for J, with a gap of 10 bases between the germline ends. Including cysteine and phenylalanine, the CDR3 has 13 amino acids. The retained sequence is limited to the CDR3, 39 bases, with the frame set at the first base. CDR1 and CDR2 (LGHNA, YSLEER) derive from the germline V gene. The immunoSEQ Assay, a bias-controlled multiplex PCR, was used to amplify TCRbeta CDR3 regions from genomic DNA. From the authors' description of their analysis: The number of nucleated cells in each sample was estimated by amplification of reference gene primers within the assay. To quantify the absolute abundance of each unique TCRbeta CDR3 rearrangement, sequence reads were collapsed and filtered. For each sample, productive Simpson clonality was calculated as the square root of Simpson's diversity index across productive rearrangements. TCRdb mirrors the immuneACCESS table, restricted to in-frame sequences. Some clones are absent from its copies; in checked studies, under half trace to an unresolved V gene, and the reason for the others is unknown. The V and J calls and the clone size are those of that table, but D and trimming were determined from the DNA. Present in this sample are about 490,000 clones, roughly 85% of which were seen just once. The ten largest clones add up to approximately 3.4% of the sample.

The TCR was taken from a human donor in a cohort sampled during active COVID-19. The sample comprised peripheral blood. The V and J genes are TRBV4-3 and TRBJ2-1, with the identity of the D gene unclear. The base sequence is TGCGCCAGCAGCCAAGATATTAAACGGGAGCAGTTCTTC. This codes for CASSQDIKREQFF.